Below, one T cell receptor beta chain is given with its context. Its antigen specificity is not known. No clone much larger than this one lies a single base away; base qualities are absent. Participants in the prospective study were enrolled through a virtual design, were aged roughly 18 to 100 years, and lived in 24 United States geographic areas. To assign participants to cohorts, the prospective study relied on clinical history that participants themselves reported in a screening survey and a study questionnaire. Recovered participants in ImmuneRACE Cohort 3 were defined as having two consecutive negative NP/OP PCR tests, clearance from a healthcare professional, or resolution of symptoms. In the prospective study, whole blood, serum and a nasopharyngeal or oropharyngeal swab were collected from each participant by mobile phlebotomists. Participants in the prospective study had the option to provide additional blood draws and questionnaires over an approximately 2-month period. Blood samples from the prospective study were shipped frozen or at room temperature prior to DNA extraction.

This sample is part of a study of blood T cell repertoires in COVID-19 (TCRdb year 2020). Background on the whole study: Collaborator samples came from the United States, Italy and Spain and covered acute and convalescent phases of COVID-19. Subjects who had been exposed to COVID-19, were actively infected with it, or had recovered from it provided the deeply sampled blood TCRbeta repertoires that made up the dataset. The prospective study material was composed of cDNA or gDNA derived from T cells, B-cell-depleted T cells, or PBMCs. Where available, HLA class I and class II types were taken from metadata supplied by the sample provider and were not determined by assay-based typing. The repertoires were made available in a free public database intended to serve as a resource for research on the immune response to SARS-CoV-2. Samples were obtained from the ongoing ImmuneRACE study (first 160 participants) and from some 1,200 subjects provided by 6 global collaborators. Sample metadata almost always included a de-identified subject ID, COVID-19 status, age in years and sex. The full study reports these points: Clinical and demographic metadata were provided uncurated, with the amount varying by source and participant.

According to the germline V gene, CDR1 reads MGHRA and CDR2 reads YSYEKL. V is clipped by 2 bases and J by 2 bases, and the sequence between their germline boundaries is 16 bases long. The CDR3, cysteine through phenylalanine, is 16 amino acids long. CDR3 DNA is the only sequence kept; it has 48 bases, read in frame from the first base. The immunoSEQ Assay, a bias-controlled multiplex PCR, was used to amplify TCRbeta CDR3 regions from genomic DNA. The original pipeline was this. Within the assay, amplification of reference gene primers was used to estimate how many nucleated cells each sample contained. To quantify the absolute abundance of each unique TCRbeta CDR3 rearrangement, sequence reads were collapsed and filtered. For each sample, productive Simpson clonality was calculated as the square root of Simpson's diversity index across productive rearrangements. TCRdb holds this immuneACCESS table with in-frame rearrangements only. Some clones are missing; in checked studies, unresolved V genes explain under half, and the rest has no known cause. Clone size and V and J calls were adopted from that table, with D and trimming inferred from the DNA. This sample gives fewer than 300,000 clones in total; roughly 88% of them show up just once. The top ten constitute roughly 4.3% of the sample.

The receptor comes from a woman in her thirties who had recovered from COVID-19. The chain was built from TRBV4-1 and TRBJ2-7, and the D gene may be TRBD2, 6 bases matching. Sequences were obtained from PBMCs or T cells enriched from blood (not recorded which). The sequenced DNA: TGCGCCAGCAGCCAAACCCCGGGACTCCAAACCTACGAGCAGTACTTC. This codes for CASSQTPGLQTYEQYF.